The rows below give T cell receptor beta chains drawn from one sample of a study of T cells in Graves' hyperthyroidism and ophthalmopathy. TCRdb re-derived calls from the multiplex PCR reads in MiXCR, one entry per CDR3 protein. The sample shows approximately 400,000 distinct CDR3 sequences, approximately 25% of them seen only once. Material: blood. The receptors originated from a man aged 50-59 years with Graves' hyperthyroidism. Both conserved end residues are part of each CDR3. D genes are given only for firm matches. The size entry is marked missing in some rows and otherwise reads once, few, many or a size class.

j_call v_call clone_size cdr3_length d_call cdr3_aa cdr3_nt
TRBJ2-2 TRBV7-2 few 16 NA CASSLEPQLNTGELFF TGTGCCAGCAGCTTAGAGCCACAGCTAAACACCGGGGAGCTGTTTTTT
TRBJ1-4 TRBV5-8 NA 14 NA CASSLEGKGEKLFF TGTGCCAGCAGCTTAGAAGGAAAAGGTGAAAAACTGTTTTTT
TRBJ2-1 TRBV5-6 NA 17 TRBD2 CASSLWLAESSYNEQFF TGTGCCAGCAGCTTGTGGCTAGCGGAAAGCTCCTACAATGAGCAGTTCTTC
TRBJ1-3 TRBV20-1 NA 16 NA CSARDPWTHSGNTIYF TGCAGTGCTAGAGACCCTTGGACACACTCTGGAAACACCATATATTTT
TRBJ2-1 TRBV7-9 many 14 NA CASSLDQAGNEQFF TGTGCCAGCAGCTTAGATCAAGCTGGGAATGAGCAGTTCTTC
TRBJ2-7 TRBV2 many 14 NA CASRTTRGAYEQYF TGTGCCAGCAGGACAACCAGGGGAGCTTACGAGCAGTACTTC
TRBJ1-1 TRBV3-1 few 15 NA CASSPAGGGFTEAFF TGTGCCAGCAGCCCGGCCGGTGGGGGGTTCACTGAAGCTTTCTTT
TRBJ2-2 TRBV12-3/TRBV12-4 NA 15 NA CASSPNSPNTGELFF TGTGCCAGCAGCCCCAACTCCCCGAACACCGGGGAGCTGTTTTTT
TRBJ2-1 TRBV7-2 NA 15 NA CASSPPVGLYNEQFF TGTGCCAGCAGCCCTCCGGTGGGCTTGTACAATGAGCAGTTCTTC
TRBJ2-1 TRBV20-1 NA 13 NA CSARVHTDNEQFF TGCAGTGCTAGAGTTCATACGGACAATGAGCAGTTCTTC
TRBJ2-2 TRBV29-1 NA 20 NA CSVGGGQGPSRVFNTGELFF TGCAGCGTTGGAGGGGGGCAAGGGCCCAGCCGGGTTTTTAACACCGGGGAGCTGTTTTTT
TRBJ2-3 TRBV10-2 NA 14 NA CASIPRQSTDTQYF TGCGCCAGCATTCCCAGACAGAGCACAGATACGCAGTATTTT
TRBJ1-4 TRBV28 NA 15 NA CASSLLGPTNEKLFF TGTGCCAGCAGTTTATTAGGGCCAACTAATGAAAAACTGTTTTTT
TRBJ2-7 TRBV7-2 few 14 TRBD1 CASSTTGGIHEQYF TGTGCCAGCAGTACCACAGGGGGCATCCACGAGCAGTACTTC
TRBJ2-1 TRBV2 many 11 NA CASSEGWEQFF TGTGCCAGCAGTGAAGGGTGGGAGCAGTTCTTC
TRBJ2-7 TRBV10-3 few 14 NA CATGAMLGNYEQYF TGTGCCACCGGGGCTATGCTGGGCAACTACGAGCAGTACTTC
TRBJ2-1 TRBV3-1 NA 17 TRBD2 CASSPTSGRAHNVEQFF TGTGCCAGCAGCCCGACTAGCGGGAGGGCCCACAATGTTGAGCAGTTCTTC
TRBJ2-7 TRBV7-9 many 14 TRBD2 CASSASGGSYEQYF TGTGCCAGCAGCGCTAGCGGGGGCTCCTACGAGCAGTACTTC
TRBJ2-7 TRBV12-3/TRBV12-4 NA 15 NA CASSSSTGGPHEQYF NA
TRBJ1-1 TRBV5-1 few 13 NA CASSRELVTEAFF TGCGCCAGCAGCCGCGAATTGGTCACTGAAGCTTTCTTT
TRBJ1-2 TRBV2 NA 12 TRBD1 CASRRDRAVYTF TGTGCCAGCAGACGGGACAGGGCTGTATACACCTTC
TRBJ1-1 TRBV30 many 11 NA CAWSVQAEAFF TGTGCCTGGAGTGTACAGGCTGAAGCTTTCTTT
TRBJ1-4 TRBV4-1 NA 14 NA CASSPIATNEKLFF TGCGCCAGCAGCCCTATTGCAACTAATGAAAAACTGTTTTTT
TRBJ1-6 TRBV6-1 few 15 NA CASTEDRNYNSPLHF TGTGCCAGCACCGAGGACAGAAATTATAATTCACCCCTCCACTTT
TRBJ2-7 TRBV7-2 few 14 NA CASSIRAHSYEQYF TGTGCCAGTAGTATCAGGGCCCACTCCTACGAGCAGTACTTC
TRBJ2-5 TRBV5-1 NA 15 TRBD2 CASSYGLAGWETQYF TGCGCCAGCAGCTACGGACTAGCGGGATGGGAGACCCAGTACTTC
TRBJ2-3 TRBV3-1 few 15 NA CASSQSSRDTDTQYF TGTGCCAGCAGCCAATCCAGCAGAGACACAGATACGCAGTATTTT
TRBJ2-2 TRBV18 few 13 NA CASTIQSTGELFF TGTGCCAGCACAATACAGTCCACCGGGGAGCTGTTTTTT
TRBJ2-1 TRBV5-6 NA 16 NA CASNHLLDSFYNEQFF TGTGCCAGCAACCACTTACTTGACAGCTTTTACAATGAGCAGTTCTTC
TRBJ2-7 TRBV20-1 few 17 TRBD2 CSATTTGLAGLSYEQYF TGCAGTGCTACCACTACAGGACTAGCGGGCCTCTCCTACGAGCAGTACTTC
TRBJ2-1 TRBV3-1 NA 15 TRBD1 CASSSGQGVYNEQFF TGTGCCAGCAGTTCGGGACAGGGAGTATACAATGAGCAGTTCTTC
TRBJ2-3 TRBV10-3 few 14 TRBD2 CAISWVAGEDTQYF TGTGCCATCAGTTGGGTAGCGGGAGAAGATACGCAGTATTTT
TRBJ2-1 TRBV7-3 NA 15 TRBD2 CASSILAGVVNEQFF TGTGCCAGCAGCATTCTAGCGGGAGTCGTCAATGAGCAGTTCTTC
TRBJ2-1 TRBV28 many 16 NA CASTTSLAGHNNEQFF TGTGCCAGCACCACCTCCTTGGCGGGTCACAACAATGAGCAGTTCTTC
TRBJ2-7 TRBV3-1 many 17 TRBD2 CASSQDLPGLAGGEQYF TGTGCCAGCAGCCAAGATCTCCCCGGACTAGCGGGAGGCGAGCAGTACTTC
TRBJ2-2 TRBV20-1 few 15 NA CSASLAGRNTGELFF TGCAGTGCTAGTCTAGCAGGACGGAACACCGGGGAGCTGTTTTTT
TRBJ2-1 TRBV20-1 few 13 TRBD2 CSAPPSGENEQFF TGCAGTGCTCCCCCTAGCGGGGAAAATGAGCAGTTCTTC
TRBJ1-1 TRBV3-1 many 15 TRBD1 CASREYRGSDTEAFF TGTGCCAGCAGAGAGTACAGGGGTTCGGACACTGAAGCTTTCTTT
TRBJ2-3 TRBV2 many 10 NA CARRTDTQYF TGTGCCAGACGCACAGATACGCAGTATTTT
TRBJ1-2 TRBV5-6 few 13 TRBD1 CASSHRGDYGYTF TGTGCCAGCAGCCACAGGGGGGACTATGGCTACACCTTC
TRBJ2-2 TRBV7-3 few 16 TRBD2 CATALRGGISSGELFF TGTGCCACCGCCCTGCGGGGGGGAATAAGTTCCGGGGAGCTGTTTTTT
TRBJ2-1 TRBV20-1 many 13 NA CSASGSSYNEQFF TGCAGTGCTAGCGGGAGCTCCTACAATGAGCAGTTCTTC
TRBJ1-1 TRBV5-1 few 14 NA CASSLGQGRTEAFF TGCGCCAGCAGCTTGGGGCAGGGGAGGACTGAAGCTTTCTTT
TRBJ2-7 TRBV5-1 once 15 TRBD2 CASSPGLADVYEQYF TGCGCCAGCAGCCCAGGACTAGCGGACGTATACGAGCAGTACTTC
TRBJ2-7 TRBV12-3/TRBV12-4 NA 15 NA CASSVGHLSSYEQYF TGTGCCAGCAGTGTGGGACATTTGAGCTCCTACGAGCAGTACTTC
TRBJ1-1 TRBV15 NA 12 NA CATSRDGIEAFF TGTGCCACCAGCAGAGATGGCATTGAAGCTTTCTTT
TRBJ1-2 TRBV6-1 many 13 NA CASNIAAGDGYTF TGTGCCAGCAACATAGCGGCAGGAGATGGCTACACCTTC
TRBJ2-1 TRBV6-1 NA 11 NA CATHRPNEQFF TGTGCCACTCATCGGCCCAATGAGCAGTTCTTC
TRBJ2-5 TRBV9 NA 14 TRBD2 CASSVELAGETQYF TGTGCCAGCAGCGTAGAACTAGCGGGAGAGACCCAGTACTTC
TRBJ1-5 TRBV28 few 14 TRBD1 CASRTGTGFQPQHF TGTGCCAGCAGAACCGGGACAGGGTTTCAGCCCCAGCATTTT
TRBJ1-1 TRBV29-1 many 14 NA CSVLTTGFNTEAFF TGCAGCGTTCTAACAACAGGGTTTAACACTGAAGCTTTCTTT
TRBJ1-2 TRBV6-5 few 16 NA CASSYRGGGDRYGYTF TGTGCCAGCAGTTACCGGGGGGGGGGGGATCGTTATGGCTACACCTTC
TRBJ2-1 TRBV7-9 NA 18 TRBD2 CASSLPGTSGRAYNEQFF TGTGCCAGCAGCTTACCCGGGACTAGCGGGAGGGCTTACAATGAGCAGTTCTTC
TRBJ2-1 TRBV6-1 many 13 NA CASRVNVARQQFF TGTGCCAGCAGAGTGAACGTAGCGCGACAGCAGTTCTTC
TRBJ2-5 TRBV24-1 NA 13 NA CATSGRDQETQYF TGTGCCACCAGCGGACGTGACCAAGAGACCCAGTACTTC
TRBJ2-1 TRBV29-1 NA 14 TRBD2 CSVDSGRADNEQFF TGCAGCGTGGACAGCGGGAGGGCCGACAATGAGCAGTTCTTC
TRBJ1-3 TRBV29-1 NA 14 TRBD1 CSAGTGAQGNTIYF TGCAGCGCAGGGACAGGGGCGCAGGGAAACACCATATATTTT
TRBJ1-1 TRBV29-1 NA 13 NA CSVEPQGDTEAFF TGCAGCGTTGAACCTCAAGGGGACACTGAAGCTTTCTTT
TRBJ1-6 TRBV27 NA 13 NA CASSFGGNSPLHF TGTGCCAGCAGTTTCGGCGGAAATTCACCCCTCCACTTT
TRBJ1-2 TRBV4-1 few 15 TRBD1 CASSQVEGAIAGYTF TGCGCCAGCAGCCAAGTTGAGGGGGCGATAGCTGGCTACACCTTC